One and the same sample provided the 15 T cell receptor beta chains below, sequenced in a study of post-analysis software for immune sequencing data. Broader study findings: Elevated frequency relative to controls characterized roughly 5 TRBV segments in patients, TRBV5-6, TRBV5-1 and TRBV20-1 among them.

Built from TCR beta cDNA, the libraries had unique molecular identifiers in them. TCRdb ran MiXCR on the PCR reads and lists one entry per CDR3 protein. The data contain 750,000 to 950,000 distinct CDR3 sequences, under 70% of them singletons. Antigens of these TCRs are unknown. The sequenced sample consisted of blood. The receptor set was obtained from a girl between 10 and 17 years old with multiple sclerosis.

The CDR3 bases are TGCGCCAGCGGTGAGGGCGAGACCTACGAGCAGTACTTC. Protein sequence: CASGEGETYEQYF. The V gene is TRBV5-1, the J gene TRBJ2-7; the D gene is possibly TRBD2 (5 bases). CDR1 SGHRS and CDR2 YFSETQ come from the germline V gene. Deletions cut 7 bases from V and 2 bases from J, with 13 bases between. The CDR3 is made up of 13 amino acids. The full variable domain, completed using reference TRBV5-1 and TRBJ2-7, is KAGVTQTPRYLIKTRGQQVTLSCSPISGHRSVSWYQQTPGQGLQFLFEYFSETQRNKGNFPGRFSGRQFSNSRSEMNVSTLELGDSALYLCASGEGETYEQYFGPGTRLTVT.

This clonotype was detected a few times. The genes are TRBV5-1 and TRBJ1-4; D unresolved. Germline assignment: CDR1 SGHRS and CDR2 YFSETQ. V lost 4 bases and J lost 8, with 12 bases in between. CDR3 length equals 13 residues. CDR3 protein: CASSLVPGEKLFF. In DNA form, the CDR3 reads TGCGCCAGCAGCCTTGTCCCGGGAGAAAAACTGTTTTTT.

The chain combines TRBV19 with TRBJ2-3; 9 bases match TRBD2. The J segment lost 3 bases and the V segment lost 6 bases, leaving 7 bases of the junction unmatched. This CDR3 has 15 residues. Germline V gives CDR1 LNHDA, CDR2 SQIVND (reference sequence). The CDR3 region has the DNA TGTGCCAGTAGAATTAGCGGGAGTCGGACAGATACGCAGTATTTT. Translating gives CASRISGSRTDTQYF.

This clonotype was seen once. The chain uses TRBV28 and TRBJ2-1, with TRBD1 identical over 7 bases. This CDR3 is 15 amino acids long. Germline CDR1 MDHEN, CDR2 SYDVKM. With 2 bases clipped from V and 10 bases from J, the junction kept 11 bases outside the gene matches. CDR3 nucleotide sequence: TGTGCCAGCAGTTTACGGGCAGGGGGTTCCTACGAGCAGTTCTTC. As protein: CASSLRAGGSYEQFF.

In this sample, this clonotype turned up a few times. This chain joins TRBV7-9 and TRBJ2-3, with D tentatively TRBD1 or TRBD2 (5 bases each). V lost 5 bases and J 4 bases, leaving 16 bases between the germline ends. The CDR3 length is 15 residues. CDR1 and CDR2 from the germline V gene are SEHNR and FQNEAQ (reference sequence). CDR3 in DNA: TGTGCCAGCAGCCCGCAGGGAGATGTTTCAGATACGCAGTATTTT. Amino acid sequence: CASSPQGDVSDTQYF. Full variable domain (outside the CDR3, taken from reference TRBV7-9 and TRBJ2-3): DTGVSQNPRHKITKRGQNVTFRCDPISEHNRLYWYRQTLGQGPEFLTYFQNEAQLEKSRLLSDRFSAERPKGSFSTLEIQRTEQGDSAMYLCASSPQGDVSDTQYFGPGTRLTVL.

This clonotype was observed a few times. The chain joins TRBV29-1 to TRBJ2-7, with TRBD1 identical over 8 bases. The germline gives CDR1 SQVTM, CDR2 ANQGSEA. This CDR3 spans 15 amino acids. The J segment lost 0 bases and the V segment lost 5 bases, leaving 9 bases of the junction unmatched. CDR3 in DNA: TGCAGCGTTTCCGCCGGGACAGGAGTCTCCTACGAGCAGTACTTC. Translation gives CSVSAGTGVSYEQYF.

The chain recombines TRBV9 with TRBJ2-1; 7 nucleotides agree with TRBD2. The CDR3 has 14 amino acids. CDR1 and CDR2 (germline): SGDLS, YYNGEE. V gave up 7 bases and J gave up 6 bases; unmatched junction bases: 10. The CDR3 spells CASGAGGVLNEQFF. The CDR3 nucleotides are TGTGCCAGCGGAGCTGGGGGGGTTCTCAATGAGCAGTTCTTC.

CDR3 loop: CASSYPGQSLPGELFF. The DNA for the CDR3 is TGCGCCAGCAGCTATCCGGGACAGTCCCTGCCCGGGGAGCTGTTTTTT. The V call is TRBV4-1, the J call TRBJ2-2, with 7 nucleotides matching TRBD1. V lost 5 bases and J lost 6; bases outside the gene matches: 12. The CDR3 consists of 16 residues. Germline V lookup: CDR1 MGHRA, CDR2 YSYEKL.

This clonotype is a singleton in its sample. The genes are TRBV3-1 and TRBJ2-1, with 8 nucleotides matching TRBD2. The CDR3 covers 16 residues. CDR1 and CDR2 (germline): LGHDT, YNNKEL (reference sequence). Trimming took 2 bases from V and 3 from J; bases not matched to a gene: 6. The CDR3 sequence: CASSQLRTSGYNEQFF. Written as DNA, the CDR3 is TGTGCCAGCAGCCAATTAAGAACTAGCGGCTACAATGAGCAGTTCTTC.

This clonotype was picked up a small number of times. CDR3: CASSQDPAGLQETQYF. The DNA of the CDR3 is TGCGCCAGCAGCCAAGATCCAGCGGGGCTCCAAGAGACCCAGTACTTC. The V call is TRBV4-1, the J call TRBJ2-5; TRBD2 aligns across 7 bases. Germline V gene data show CDR1 as MGHRA and CDR2 as YSYEKL. This CDR3 is 16 amino acids long. Trimming removed 0 bases from V and 1 base from J; junction bases left unmatched: 5.

The gene calls are TRBV7-3 and TRBJ2-3; 9 bases map to TRBD2. V was clipped by 2 bases and J by 2 bases; unmatched bases: 2. This CDR3 spans 15 amino acids. Germline loops: CDR1 SGHTA, CDR2 FQGTGA. This CDR3 reads CASSLLAGPTDTQYF. As DNA, the CDR3 is TGTGCCAGCAGCTTACTAGCGGGACCCACAGATACGCAGTATTTT.

This chain connects TRBV29-1 to TRBJ2-7; possibly TRBD1 or TRBD2 for D (6 bases each). CDR1 and CDR2 from the germline V gene are SQVTM and ANQGSEA. Trimming cost V 1 base and J 6 bases, with 16 bases left between them. The CDR3 is made up of 14 amino acids. CDR3 bases: TGCAGCGTTGAAGGCCTTAGGGGGGTATCCGAGCAGTACTTC. Translating gives CSVEGLRGVSEQYF.

As concerns this clonotype: One end of the junction fails to match germline, which may point to a read error. The CDR3 DNA is TGCGCCAGCAGCGTCGACAGGGGTGGCACTGAAGCTTTCTTT. Encoded protein: CASSVDRGGTEAFF. J is TRBJ1-1 and V is TRBV9; 8 bases agree with TRBD1. Germline CDR1 and CDR2: SGDLS and YYNGEE. The CDR3 consists of 14 residues.

This chain connects TRBV12-3 or TRBV12-4 to TRBJ2-7; D is unresolved. Trimming removed 4 bases at V and 2 bases at J, with 12 bases between. The CDR3 covers 14 residues. The DNA for the CDR3 is TGTGCCAGCAGTTACAGAAAACCTCCCTACGAGCAGTACTTC. Protein sequence: CASSYRKPPYEQYF.

This clonotype came up once. The chain combines TRBV7-3 with TRBJ2-3; D may correspond to TRBD1 or TRBD2 (6 bases each). The CDR3 length is 15 residues. In germline, CDR1 is SGHTA, CDR2 FQGTGA. V was cut by 4 bases and J by 2 bases, with 13 bases left in between. Here the CDR3 reads CASSYAGGLTDTQYF. CDR3 nucleotides: TGTGCCAGCAGCTACGCCGGGGGCCTCACAGATACGCAGTATTTT.